The sequence of this T cell receptor (beta chain) was determined in a study of shared clonotypes between healthy human individuals. Study details: There were three CD4 naive, three CD4 memory, two CD8 naive and one CD8 memory plates per donor. Study-level findings and limits: The diversity represented, both genetic and in exposure history, was limited by few donors. Naive CD4 clonotypes were shared across a handful of donors at roughly 5%. Specimens sampled were limited to blood, with tissue repertoires likely differing.

Repertoires were generated with immunoSEQ multiplex PCR, while TCRdb's copy carries only in-frame clones and drops some. Of 780,000 or so clones in the sample, 55% to 75% were seen once. For this clone: Antigen: not known.

This TCR derives from a woman aged 30 to 39 in good health. The sequencing sample was made of memory CD4+ T cells sorted from blood. Subset indicated: CD45RA-negative fraction.

The CDR3 sequence: CASRAGLAESYEQYF. The CDR3 DNA reads TGTGCCAGCAGAGCCGGACTAGCGGAGTCCTACGAGCAGTACTTC. V and J are TRBV2 and TRBJ2-7; the match to TRBD2 covers 10 bases. The CDR3 is 15 residues long. Trimming at V came to 6 bases and at J to 1 base, leaving 6 bases not matched to a gene. Germline CDR1 is SNHLY and CDR2 is FYNNEI.